This TCR beta chain stems from a study of T cell repertoires in cytomegalovirus infection. Overall study results and limits: Dominating the ex vivo response were TCR beta clonotypes that were CMV-specific and HLA-C-restricted. Cumulative public TCR beta family frequency identified carriers of CMV plus the relevant HLA.

This clonotype was counted only a few times. What it binds is not known. The CDR3 is made up of 17 amino acids. Trimming took off 0 bases at V and 6 bases at J, with 18 bases between the two ends. Germline V gene data show CDR1 as SNHLY and CDR2 as FYNNEI. TCRdb re-called the reads through MiXCR, storing one row per CDR3 protein. The data hold 200,000 to 250,000 distinct CDR3 sequences, with roughly 22% observed a single time. This clonotype originated in a human donor in good health (CMV status not recorded). Some clones in this sample may be carry-over from other donors' samples. Sequenced sample: CD8+ T cells from PBMCs. The V gene is TRBV2, the J gene TRBJ2-1; D remains unclear. Written as DNA, the CDR3 is TGTGCCAGCAGTGAAGCGATTATGTCTTGGTTGGCCAATGAGCAGTTCTTC. Translating gives CASSEAIMSWLANEQFF.